This T cell receptor beta chain emerged from a study of blood T cells in healthy people across ages. Looked up from germline, CDR1 is SQVTM and CDR2 is ANQGSEA. With V trimmed by 2 bases and J by 5 bases, 18 bases remained unmatched. The CDR3 consists of 18 residues. This clonotype showed up just a few times. Antigen: not known. Whole-study findings and limits: In long-lived donors, naive CD4+ cell counts and diversity exceeded those of aged donors.

Next came a second PCR, run for roughly 7 to 12 cycles, which used a sample-barcoded 5' primer along with a J-beta primer mix. Carrying 12 random nucleotides, a template-switch adaptor labeled each individual cDNA molecule. Using its own MiXCR run on the 5' RACE reads, TCRdb lists one record per CDR3 protein. This repertoire shows over 1.5 million distinct CDR3 sequences, roughly 50% found once; its top ten account for around 2.1%. Peripheral blood was drawn, around 9.3 milliliters per donor. The chain has TRBV29-1 and TRBJ2-3; 8 nucleotides match TRBD2. This TCR came from a woman aged 35 to 49 in good health. The specimen sequenced was blood. The CDR3 is CSVELRLGGGLKGDTQYF. As DNA, the CDR3 is TGCAGCGTTGAATTACGTCTAGGCGGGGGGCTGAAAGGAGATACGCAGTATTTT.